The 5 T cell receptor beta chains below were found in one sample sequenced in a study of blood T cell repertoires in COVID-19. The assay was immunoSEQ multiplex PCR, and TCRdb's table has in-frame clones only and misses some. The data show 90,000 to 100,000 clones, with over 80% seen just once and about 2% held by the top ten. The material sequenced was peripheral blood. The source is a man aged 70 or older with active or convalescent COVID-19.

This sequence joins TRBV5-1 and TRBJ1-5, with 10 bases lining up with TRBD1. In germline, CDR1 is SGHRS, CDR2 YFSETQ. The CDR3 length is 14 residues. The V gene end was trimmed by 0 bases and the J gene end by 7 bases; junction bases not matched to a gene: 1. In DNA form, the CDR3 reads TGCGCCAGCAGCTTGGGGACAGGGGGACAGCCCCAGCATTTT. It translates to CASSLGTGGQPQHF.

Only one count was recorded for this clone. V gene TRBV14 combines with J gene TRBJ1-2; D uncertain. V lost 1 base and J 4 bases, leaving 7 bases between the germline ends. Germline V lookup: CDR1 SGHDN, CDR2 FVKESK. The CDR3 extends over 13 amino acids. CDR3 loop: CASSQARFYGYTF. For the CDR3, the DNA is TGTGCCAGCAGCCAAGCTAGGTTCTATGGCTACACCTTC. Combining the CDR3 with reference TRBV14 and TRBJ1-2 gives the whole variable domain EAGVTQFPSHSVIEKGQTVTLRCDPISGHDNLYWYRRVMGKEIKFLLHFVKESKQDESGMPNNRFLAERTGGTYSTLKVQPAELEDSGVYFCASSQARFYGYTFGSGTRLTVV.

This clone appeared a few times. This sequence joins TRBV6-1 and TRBJ2-1, with 13 bases identical to TRBD2. Trimming at V came to 3 bases and at J to 7 bases, leaving 6 bases not matched to a gene. The CDR3 is 16 amino acids. Germline V gives CDR1 MNHNS, CDR2 SASEGT. CDR3 sequence reads: CASSEHGLAGVNEQFF. CDR3 DNA sequence: TGTGCCAGCAGTGAGCACGGACTAGCGGGGGTTAATGAGCAGTTCTTC.

This chain uses TRBV7-9 with TRBJ1-5; 8 bases are shared with TRBD1. The germline V gene encodes CDR1 SEHNR and CDR2 FQNEAQ (reference sequence). Trimming removed 5 bases from V and 2 bases from J; junction bases left unmatched: 5. The CDR3 contains 15 residues. In DNA form, the CDR3 reads TGTGCCAGCAGCATGTCAGGGGGCGGCAATCAGCCCCAGCATTTT. The encoded protein is CASSMSGGGNQPQHF.

This clone was found a few times. This chain uses TRBV5-6 with TRBJ1-5; D ambiguous. V was trimmed by 0 bases and J by 3 bases, leaving 10 bases between them. The CDR3 loop spans 15 amino acids. The germline V gene has CDR1 SGHDT and CDR2 YYEEEE. CDR3 sequence reads: CASSLGGGNNQPQHF. The DNA of the CDR3 is TGTGCCAGCAGCTTGGGCGGCGGCAACAATCAGCCCCAGCATTTT. The variable domain in full, completed from reference TRBV5-6 and TRBJ1-5, reads DAGVTQSPTHLIKTRGQQVTLRCSPKSGHDTVSWYQQALGQGPQFIFQYYEEEERQRGNFPDRFSGHQFPNYSSELNVNALLLGDSALYLCASSLGGGNNQPQHFGDGTRLSIL.